Listed here is a single T cell receptor beta chain. Its target is unknown. These data belong to a study of siplizumab effects on memory and regulatory T cells. General observations from the study: Just a small share of alloreactive clones was traced back to unstimulated subsets. Some alloreactive sequences were traceable to unstimulated CD4+ memory cells, and siplizumab significantly reduced them.

Clones were read by immunoSEQ multiplex PCR, and TCRdb kept only the in-frame ones, dropping some. The top ten clones hold around 2.7% of a sample with some 97,000 clones, more than 85% of them seen once. Germline V gene lookup returns CDR1 LNHDA and CDR2 SQIVND (reference sequence). V lost 1 base and J lost 4, with 13 bases in between. CDR3 length: 15 amino acids. This chain connects TRBV19 to TRBJ1-2, with D possibly being TRBD1 (6 bases). Sequencing used CD4+ T cells sorted from blood. The sequence derives from a human donor in good health. Some clones in this sample may be carry-over from other donors' samples. The CDR3 loop is CASSIGRGRSYGYTF. The DNA of the CDR3 is TGTGCCAGTAGTATAGGACGGGGGCGAAGCTATGGCTACACCTTC.